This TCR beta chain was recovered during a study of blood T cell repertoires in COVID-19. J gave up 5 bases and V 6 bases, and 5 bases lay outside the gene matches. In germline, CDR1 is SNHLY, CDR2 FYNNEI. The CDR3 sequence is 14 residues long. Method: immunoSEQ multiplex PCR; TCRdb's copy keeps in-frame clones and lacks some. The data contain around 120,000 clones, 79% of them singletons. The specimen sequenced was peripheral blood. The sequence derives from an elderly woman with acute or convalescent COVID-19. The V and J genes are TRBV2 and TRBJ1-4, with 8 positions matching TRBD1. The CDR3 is CASRSDRVNEKLFF. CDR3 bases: TGTGCCAGCAGATCGGACAGGGTAAATGAAAAACTGTTTTTT.